Listed below are T cell receptor beta chains from one sample, sequenced in a study of somatic mutations in cytotoxic T cells in rheumatoid arthritis. Profiling relied on immunoSEQ multiplex PCR, and the TCRdb table lists in-frame clones only, not all of them. In the table there are more than 20,000 clones, approximately 80% of which are singletons. Input material: CD8+ T cells sorted from blood. The receptors were sampled from an adult with rheumatoid arthritis. Each CDR3 is given with its conserved first and last residue. Fields, in order: V gene, D gene, clone size, J gene, CDR3 DNA, CDR3 protein. A D gene is named only where the DNA matches it firmly. Clone size, where shown, is once, few, many, or a class for clones that have expanded.

>TRBV27|-|-|TRBJ1-1
TGTGCCAGCAGTAAGATTGGGGCAGGAGCTTTCTTT
CASSKIGAGAFF
>TRBV4-2|TRBD1|-|TRBJ2-1
TGTGCCAGCAGCCAAGGGACAGGGGGCTACAATGAGCAGTTCTTC
CASSQGTGGYNEQFF
>TRBV6-5|-|-|TRBJ1-3
TGTGCCAGCAGTTACAAACCGGACGGTGGAAACACCATATATTTT
CASSYKPDGGNTIYF
>TRBV6-5|-|few|TRBJ1-5
TGTGCCAGCAGCCCAAGACAGGATAGCAATCAGCCCCAGCATTTT
CASSPRQDSNQPQHF
>TRBV27|-|-|TRBJ2-6
TGTGCCAGCAGCCTCAGCTGGGTTTGGGATTACGGGGCCAACGTCCTGACTTTC
CASSLSWVWDYGANVLTF
>TRBV7-8|-|-|TRBJ2-4
TGTGCCAGCAGCGGCCCCAGGGATGGAAACATTCAGTACTTC
CASSGPRDGNIQYF
>TRBV2|-|-|TRBJ2-5
TGTGCCAGCAGCCACAAAGGACAGCGGCAAGAGACCCAGTACTTC
CASSHKGQRQETQYF
>TRBV27|-|-|TRBJ2-7
TGTGCCAGCAGTCCAGATGGACACGAGCAGTACTTC
CASSPDGHEQYF
>TRBV27|-|few|TRBJ1-5
TGTGCCAGCAGTCCGAACATGCGGGCTCAGCCCCAGCATTTT
CASSPNMRAQPQHF
>TRBV27|-|-|TRBJ1-5
TGTGCCAGCAGTTCCGGTGGGCCCCAGCATTTT
CASSSGGPQHF
>TRBV4-2|-|-|TRBJ2-3
TGTGCCAGCAGACAGGGATATACAGATACGCAGTATTTT
CASRQGYTDTQYF
>TRBV7-9|TRBD1|-|TRBJ2-3
TGTGCCAGCAGCCCAGCTGGACAGGGGATCACAGATACGCAGTATTTT
CASSPAGQGITDTQYF
>TRBV6-1|-|-|TRBJ2-7
TGTGCCAGCACCCGGGAGGTGACAGGGAGGTACGAGCAGTACTTC
CASTREVTGRYEQYF
>TRBV19|-|-|TRBJ2-2
TGTGCCAGTAGTATAGCCCAGGGGAGGACCGGGGAGCTGTTTTTT
CASSIAQGRTGELFF
>TRBV11-2|-|-|TRBJ2-5
TGTGCCAGCAGCTTAGCACAAGAGACCCAGTACTTC
CASSLAQETQYF
>TRBV27|-|-|TRBJ2-7
TGTGCCAGCAGTTTTGAGCCCCATTACGAGCAGTACTTC
CASSFEPHYEQYF
>TRBV5-4|-|-|TRBJ2-1
TGTGCCAGCAGCTTGGACAGGGACCCCTACAATGAGCAGTTCTTC
CASSLDRDPYNEQFF
>TRBV4-1|TRBD1|-|TRBJ2-7
TGCGCCAGCAGCCAAGTAAGGACAGGGGGCGACGAGCAGTACTTC
CASSQVRTGGDEQYF
>TRBV5-4|-|-|TRBJ2-1
TGTGCCAGCAGCTTGGCACATGAGCAGTTCTTC
CASSLAHEQFF
>TRBV18|-|few|TRBJ1-2
TGTGCCAGCCTACAGGAGTACTATGGCTACACCTTC
CASLQEYYGYTF
>TRBV9|TRBD1|once|TRBJ1-2
TGTGCCAGCAGCGCACAGGGGTTGAACTATGGCTACACCTTC
CASSAQGLNYGYTF
>TRBV7-6|-|few|TRBJ2-7
TGTGCCAGCAGCTGGACAGACAGCTCCTACGAGCAGTACTTC
CASSWTDSSYEQYF
>TRBV19|TRBD2|few|TRBJ2-1
TGTGCCAGTAGTATAGTAGGGAGCGGGGGACACAATGAGCAGTTCTTC
CASSIVGSGGHNEQFF
>TRBV19|-|-|TRBJ2-1
TGTGCCAGTAGTCTCAACCCCGGGGGTAGGTACAATGAGCAGTTCTTC
CASSLNPGGRYNEQFF